This entry concerns a single T cell receptor beta chain. Its antigen is currently unknown. The CDR3 end shows no conserved phenylalanine or tryptophan, and so a read error is likely. This entry is derived from a study of identical twins. CDR3 length: 15 residues. V shed 3 bases and J shed 2 bases, with 13 bases lying between them. Germline CDR1 and CDR2: SGHTA and FQGNSA. General observations from the study: Fewer insertions marked abundant cord blood beta clonotypes; young adult naive trended weakly, memory not at all. Where beta out-of-frame sequences were concerned, excess twin sharing was weaker.

Each cDNA held unique molecular identifiers, and template switching gave it a universal primer site. TCRdb fed the 5' RACE reads into MiXCR, producing one record per CDR3 protein. The data contain roughly 710,000 distinct CDR3 sequences, around 6% of them singletons. The chain carries TRBV7-2 and TRBJ1-1; TRBD1 is a possible D gene (6 bases). The origin of this receptor is a young man in good health. Source material: naive T cells sorted from blood. The CDR3 region is CASSFRGHTNTEAFI. In nucleotides, the CDR3 is TGTGCCAGCAGCTTCAGGGGACACACCAACACTGAAGCTTTCATT.